These 13 T cell receptor beta chains were sequenced from one sample in a study of blood T cell repertoires in COVID-19. Using immunoSEQ multiplex PCR, the repertoire was profiled, and TCRdb retains in-frame clones only, with some absent. The sample shows 200,000 to 300,000 clones, about nine tenths of them seen only once. Sequences were obtained from peripheral blood. The receptor set was obtained from a woman between 35 and 50 years old who had recovered from COVID-19.

This sequence joins TRBV25-1 and TRBJ1-2; D is uncertain. The CDR3 is 12 residues long. With 5 bases removed from V and 5 bases from J, the gap between germline ends came to 9 bases. Germline values: CDR1 MGHDK, CDR2 SYGVNS. The CDR3 DNA follows: TGTGCCAGCAGTTTTGGCGGGTATGGCTACACCTTC. This gives the protein CASSFGGYGYTF.

The genes are TRBV6-2 or TRBV6-3 and TRBJ1-1; no clear D gene. There are 13 residues in the CDR3. V was trimmed by 2 bases and J by 1 base, leaving 5 bases between them. In germline, CDR1 is MNHEY, CDR2 SVGEGT. The CDR3 nucleotides read TGTGCCAGCAGTTACAGACAGAACACTGAAGCTTTCTTT. Its translation: CASSYRQNTEAFF.

This chain links TRBV5-5 with TRBJ1-1; TRBD1 matches at 8 bases. Germline V gives CDR1 SGHKS, CDR2 YYEKEE (reference sequence). There are 15 residues in the CDR3. V shed 3 bases and J 5 bases; nucleotides not matched to a gene: 9. The CDR3 protein is CASSWEGRGLTEAFF. The CDR3 DNA reads TGTGCCAGCAGCTGGGAGGGCAGGGGGCTAACTGAAGCTTTCTTT.

This chain joins TRBV19 and TRBJ2-3; D remains unclear. This CDR3 has 14 amino acids. V lost 2 bases and J 1 base, leaving 7 bases between the germline ends. Looked up from germline, CDR1 is LNHDA and CDR2 is SQIVND (reference sequence). The CDR3 protein is CASSIRQGTDTQYF. The CDR3 DNA follows: TGTGCCAGTAGTATAAGGCAGGGCACAGATACGCAGTATTTT. The variable domain in full, with the rest retrieved from reference TRBV19 and TRBJ2-3, is DGGITQSPKYLFRKEGQNVTLSCEQNLNHDAMYWYRQDPGQGLRLIYYSQIVNDFQKGDIAEGYSVSREKKESFPLTVTSAQKNPTAFYLCASSIRQGTDTQYFGPGTRLTVL.

This clone was detected a few times. The chain combines TRBV28 with TRBJ1-2; no definite D call. Germline loops: CDR1 MDHEN, CDR2 SYDVKM. The CDR3 runs 14 residues. Deletions cut 3 bases from V and 5 bases from J, with 13 bases between. The CDR3 DNA reads TGTGCCAGCAGTTTGGACCTCGGCGGGTATGGCTACACCTTC. Translated, it gives CASSLDLGGYGYTF.

The sample holds one count of this clone. This chain uses TRBV3-1 (or the pseudogene TRBV3-2) with TRBJ2-7; D perhaps matches TRBD2 (6 bases). Deletions cut 3 bases from V and 1 base from J, with 7 bases between. Germline values: CDR1 LGHDT, CDR2 YNNKEL (reference sequence). This CDR3 has 13 residues. In nucleotides, the CDR3 is TGTGCCAGCAGCCACGGAGGGTCCTACGAGCAGTACTTC. Encoded protein: CASSHGGSYEQYF.

This clone appeared a few times. This chain joins TRBV7-9 and TRBJ1-1, with D hard to call. V dropped 2 bases and J dropped 5 bases, with 6 bases sitting between them. Germline CDR1 reads SEHNR; CDR2 reads FQNEAQ (reference sequence). The CDR3 is 12 amino acids. CDR3 DNA sequence: TGTGCCAGCAGCTTATATCGGACTGAAGCTTTCTTT. Its protein product is CASSLYRTEAFF. Supplemented by reference TRBV7-9 and TRBJ1-1, the full variable domain reads DTGVSQNPRHKITKRGQNVTFRCDPISEHNRLYWYRQTLGQGPEFLTYFQNEAQLEKSRLLSDRFSAERPKGSFSTLEIQRTEQGDSAMYLCASSLYRTEAFFGQGTRLTVV.

The chain joins TRBV10-3 to TRBJ2-7, with a possible D match to TRBD1 (6 bases). The V gene lost 4 bases and the J gene lost 4 bases, with 8 bases spanning the gap. CDR3 length equals 12 residues. CDR1 is ENHRY, CDR2 SYGVKD, per germline. CDR3 coding DNA: TGTGCCATCAGTGGCAGGGGTTACGAGCAGTACTTC. Amino acids: CAISGRGYEQYF.

The rearrangement uses TRBV19 and TRBJ2-3; D remains unclear. With 3 bases removed from V and 2 bases from J, the gap between germline ends came to 12 bases. The germline V gene has CDR1 LNHDA and CDR2 SQIVND (reference sequence). The CDR3 is made up of 15 amino acids. The CDR3 region is CASSIRGSFTDTQYF. The CDR3 coding sequence is TGTGCCAGTAGTATTCGAGGTTCCTTCACAGATACGCAGTATTTT.

J is TRBJ2-2 and V is TRBV28; the D gene is possibly TRBD2 (6 bases). The CDR3 sequence is 16 residues long. The V end was cut by 2 bases, the J end by 4 bases, with 14 bases between. From germline, CDR1 is MDHEN and CDR2 SYDVKM. Written as DNA, the CDR3 is TGTGCCAGCAGTTTACTCCGGGGGTCGGGCACCGGGGAGCTGTTTTTT. Encoded protein: CASSLLRGSGTGELFF.

This clone was seen more than once but under ten times. This chain uses TRBV5-6 with TRBJ1-2; 8 nucleotides line up with TRBD1. Germline V lookup: CDR1 SGHDT, CDR2 YYEEEE. The CDR3 totals 14 residues. Trimming cost V 4 bases and J 8 bases; bases outside gene matches: 10. CDR3 coding DNA: TGTGCCAGCAGCCCCATCCGGACAGGGCAAGGCTACACCTTC. The encoded protein is CASSPIRTGQGYTF.

The CDR3, as DNA: TGTGCCAGCAGCCAGAATACAGGGACAACCGGGGAGCTGTTTTTT. Translation: CASSQNTGTTGELFF. The gene calls are TRBV11-2 and TRBJ2-2, with D possibly being TRBD1 (6 bases). Trimming took off 5 bases at V and 5 bases at J, with 15 bases between the two ends. The germline gives CDR1 SGHAT, CDR2 FQNNGV. The CDR3 runs to 15 residues.

This clone was seen a few times. The gene calls are TRBV7-2 and TRBJ2-7; 7 nucleotides line up with TRBD2. CDR3 length equals 14 residues. After removal of 5 bases from V and 3 bases from J, the junction contained 7 bases not matched to a gene. Germline values: CDR1 SGHTA, CDR2 FQGNSA. CDR3 protein: CASSLSGENYEQYF. The CDR3 coding sequence is TGTGCCAGCAGCCTAAGCGGGGAGAACTACGAGCAGTACTTC.